These 20 T cell receptor beta chains share one sample of origin, sequenced in a study of blood T cell repertoires in COVID-19. Using immunoSEQ multiplex PCR, the repertoire was profiled, and TCRdb retains in-frame clones only, with some absent. The repertoire holds some 240,000 clones, around 90% seen once, with 2.1% in the top ten. The material sequenced was peripheral blood. The source of these receptors is a woman aged 60-75 years with COVID-19, enrolled during active disease.

The DNA of the CDR3 is TGTGCCAGCAGCGCTCGGCGGGGGAACGTCTACCACGAGCAGTACTTC. Encoded protein: CASSARRGNVYHEQYF. The genes are TRBV7-9 and TRBJ2-7; TRBD2 agrees at 7 bases. This CDR3 has 16 residues. With 5 bases clipped from V and 5 bases from J, the junction kept 15 bases outside the gene matches. Per the germline V gene, CDR1 is SEHNR and CDR2 is FQNEAQ (reference sequence).

This clone was observed a single time. The chain uses TRBV7-2 and TRBJ1-4; no clear D. This CDR3 comprises 15 residues. V was cut by 3 bases and J by 8 bases, with 16 bases left in between. Germline lookup yields CDR1 SGHTA and CDR2 FQGNSA. CDR3 protein: CASSFMSVRNEKLFF. The CDR3 DNA is TGTGCCAGCAGCTTTATGAGCGTCCGTAACGAAAAACTGTTTTTT.

This sequence joins TRBV24-1 and TRBJ1-5, with D unresolved. Germline-derived CDR1 and CDR2 are KGHDR and SFDVKD. This CDR3 is 16 amino acids long. V lost 6 bases and J lost 5, with 19 bases in between. Here the CDR3 DNA reads TGTGCCACCAGTCAGGCATATTTTTCCCTCGATCAGCCCCAGCATTTT. It specifies CATSQAYFSLDQPQHF.

The rearrangement uses TRBV2 and TRBJ2-7, with a tentative D call TRBD2 (6 bases). This CDR3 has 11 residues. Trimming shortened V by 8 bases and J by 6 bases, and 11 bases separated the two germline ends. The germline CDR1 and CDR2 sequences are SNHLY and FYNNEI. DNA of the CDR3: TGTGCCAGCGTCAGGGAGGCCGAGCAGTACTTC. This encodes CASVREAEQYF.

The rearrangement links TRBV5-1 to TRBJ1-1; a possible D gene is TRBD1 (6 bases). V lost 4 bases, J lost 4 bases, and 17 bases lay in between. The CDR3 is made up of 15 amino acids. CDR1 is SGHRS, CDR2 YFSETQ, per germline. CDR3 region: CASSPGQTFSTEAFF. The CDR3 nucleotides are TGCGCCAGCAGCCCCGGACAGACCTTCAGCACTGAAGCTTTCTTT.

The table lists this clone with a count of one. The chain employs TRBV5-5 and TRBJ1-1; D call uncertain. Germline loops: CDR1 SGHKS, CDR2 YYEKEE (reference sequence). V was cut by 3 bases and J by 3 bases, with 3 bases left in between. The CDR3 has 11 amino acids. CDR3 amino acids: CASSYYTEAFF. CDR3 nucleotide sequence: TGTGCCAGCAGCTACTACACTGAAGCTTTCTTT.

The chain employs TRBV27 and TRBJ2-7; D gene ambiguous. The CDR3 has 14 amino acids. In germline, CDR1 is MNHEY, CDR2 SMNVEV (reference sequence). The ends were cut back, 3 bases at V and 3 bases at J, with 12 bases in the middle. This chain's CDR3 is CASSFQGADYEQYF. CDR3 DNA sequence: TGTGCCAGCAGTTTTCAAGGAGCTGACTACGAGCAGTACTTC.

This clone was counted a single time. The same CDR3 can be traced to other DNA sequences in this sample. CDR3 region: CASSLSGNTEAFF. In DNA, the CDR3 is TGTGCCAGCAGTTTATCGGGGAACACTGAAGCTTTCTTT. The J gene is TRBJ1-1, the V gene TRBV12-3 or TRBV12-4; D remains unclear. V lost 2 bases to trimming and J lost 1 base, with 5 bases between them. This CDR3 contains 13 residues.

This clone was recorded only once. This chain joins TRBV7-2 and TRBJ2-6; the D is unclear. Trimming shortened V by 1 base and J by 4 bases, and 11 bases separated the two germline ends. Germline loops: CDR1 SGHTA, CDR2 FQGNSA. The CDR3 has 16 amino acids. In nucleotides, the CDR3 is TGTGCCAGCAGCTTAGACAGATCCTCGGGGGCCAACGTCCTGACTTTC. Its translation is CASSLDRSSGANVLTF.

The J gene is TRBJ1-2, the V gene TRBV6-5; TRBD1 aligns across 7 bases. Germline values: CDR1 MNHEY, CDR2 SVGAGI. The CDR3 sequence is 15 residues long. J was trimmed by 8 bases and V by 6 bases; bases with no gene match: 15. The DNA of the CDR3 is TGTGCCAGCAGGCACCCGGGACAGCGAGATGGGGGCTACACCTTC. Its translation: CASRHPGQRDGGYTF.

In its sample, this clone was seen a few times. This sequence joins TRBV4-2 and TRBJ2-7, with 7 bases that match TRBD1. Germline V CDR1 and CDR2: LGHNA, YNFKEQ. The CDR3 has 15 residues. V lost 0 bases and J lost 0; bases outside the gene matches: 2. The CDR3 bases are TGTGCCAGCAGCCAAGACAGGGGGTTCTCCTACGAGCAGTACTTC. It is translated as CASSQDRGFSYEQYF.

This chain connects TRBV7-9 to TRBJ2-1; D is unresolved. V dropped 5 bases and J dropped 3 bases, with 11 bases sitting between them. Germline assignment: CDR1 SEHNR and CDR2 FQNEAQ (reference sequence). This CDR3 has 14 residues. DNA for the CDR3: TGTGCCAGCAGCCCGTCTACGGGCTACAATGAGCAGTTCTTC. This encodes CASSPSTGYNEQFF.

A note on this clone: Within the sample, other DNA sequences also encode this same CDR3. The chain combines TRBV7-2 with TRBJ1-5, with D possibly matching TRBD1 (6 bases). In germline, CDR1 is SGHTA, CDR2 FQGNSA. The CDR3 totals 13 residues. Trimming cost V 5 bases and J 4 bases, with 9 bases left between them. The CDR3 sequence is CASSRQENQPQHF. CDR3 in DNA: TGTGCCAGCAGCAGACAGGAAAATCAGCCCCAGCATTTT. Full variable domain (missing parts from reference TRBV7-2 and TRBJ1-5): GAGVSQSPSNKVTEKGKDVELRCDPISGHTALYWYRQSLGQGLEFLIYFQGNSAPDKSGLPSDRFSAERTGGSVSTLTIQRTQQEDSAVYLCASSRQENQPQHFGDGTRLSIL.

This chain joins TRBV6-1 and TRBJ2-7; D gene uncertain. Deletions cut 0 bases from V and 5 bases from J, with 17 bases between. The germline V gene encodes CDR1 MNHNS and CDR2 SASEGT. This CDR3 has 16 residues. In nucleotides, the CDR3 is TGTGCCAGCAGTGAAGCGGCCGTGTTAATCCCCAACGAGCAGTACTTC. It codes for CASSEAAVLIPNEQYF.

This clone was observed at least ten times. The rearrangement joins TRBV5-1 to TRBJ1-6, with D possibly matching TRBD1 (5 bases). Germline V gene lookup returns CDR1 SGHRS and CDR2 YFSETQ. The CDR3 runs to 16 residues. V lost 0 bases and J lost 9, with 16 bases in between. CDR3 amino acids: CASSLETAVGGSPLHF. In nucleotides, the CDR3 is TGCGCCAGCAGCTTGGAGACCGCGGTCGGGGGTTCACCCCTCCACTTT.

The genes are TRBV5-6 and TRBJ2-2; 8 positions match TRBD2. In germline, CDR1 is SGHDT, CDR2 YYEEEE. V shed 1 base and J 1 base; nucleotides not matched to a gene: 3. The CDR3 consists of 16 residues. For the CDR3, the DNA is TGTGCCAGCAGCTTGCGTCTAGCGGGGAACACCGGGGAGCTGTTTTTT. Its protein product is CASSLRLAGNTGELFF.

V gene TRBV5-1 combines with J gene TRBJ1-1, with TRBD1 matching over 7 bases. The CDR3 spans 14 residues. Looked up from germline, CDR1 is SGHRS and CDR2 is YFSETQ. V shed 4 bases, J shed 4 bases, and the junction held 7 bases outside the gene matches. CDR3 DNA sequence: TGCGCCAGCAGCCCCAGACAGGGTACCACTGAAGCTTTCTTT. Its translation is CASSPRQGTTEAFF.

V and J are TRBV6-5 and TRBJ1-2, with unresolved D. V was cut by 0 bases and J by 5 bases, with 10 bases left in between. Germline CDR1 reads MNHEY; CDR2 reads SVGAGI. The CDR3 covers 14 residues. The CDR3 loop reads CASSYSRASYGYTF. CDR3 DNA sequence: TGTGCCAGCAGTTACTCGAGGGCCAGTTATGGCTACACCTTC.

The chain recombines TRBV11-2 with TRBJ1-2, with a weak D call TRBD1 (5 bases). The CDR3 totals 15 residues. Germline V gene lookup returns CDR1 SGHAT and CDR2 FQNNGV. V lost 1 base and J 2 bases, leaving 11 bases between the germline ends. The CDR3 region is CASSLVGGGNYGYTF. The CDR3 DNA is TGTGCCAGCAGCTTAGTGGGGGGAGGGAACTATGGCTACACCTTC. Variable domain in full (rest from reference TRBV11-2 and TRBJ1-2): EAGVAQSPRYKIIEKRQSVAFWCNPISGHATLYWYQQILGQGPKLLIQFQNNGVVDDSQLPKDRFSAERLKGVDSTLKIQPAKLEDSAVYLCASSLVGGGNYGYTFGSGTRLTVV.

The chain recombines TRBV2 with TRBJ2-2; 8 bases line up with TRBD1. CDR1 and CDR2 from the germline V gene are SNHLY and FYNNEI. V lost 6 bases, J lost 7 bases, and 4 bases stayed unmatched. The CDR3 sequence is 13 residues long. The CDR3 region is CASRDREVGELFF. The CDR3 DNA follows: TGTGCCAGCAGGGACAGGGAGGTCGGGGAGCTGTTTTTT.